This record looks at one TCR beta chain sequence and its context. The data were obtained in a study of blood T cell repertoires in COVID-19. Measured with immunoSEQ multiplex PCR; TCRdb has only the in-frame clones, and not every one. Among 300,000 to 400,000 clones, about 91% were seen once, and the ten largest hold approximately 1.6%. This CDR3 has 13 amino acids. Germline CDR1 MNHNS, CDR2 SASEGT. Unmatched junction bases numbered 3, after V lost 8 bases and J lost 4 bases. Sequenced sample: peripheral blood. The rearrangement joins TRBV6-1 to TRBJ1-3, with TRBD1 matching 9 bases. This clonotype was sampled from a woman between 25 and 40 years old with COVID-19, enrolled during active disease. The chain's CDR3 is CASGTGYGNTIYF. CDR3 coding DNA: TGTGCCAGCGGGACAGGGTACGGAAACACCATATATTTT.